The 8 T cell receptor beta chains below all came from one sample that was sequenced in a study of T cells after yellow fever vaccination. Each CDR3 protein gets one entry after TCRdb re-called the 5' RACE reads with MiXCR. The sample carries approximately 550,000 distinct CDR3 sequences, roughly 21% recorded once. This specimen consisted of PBMCs, obtained 15 days after the yellow fever booster vaccination. These receptors came from a man aged 30 to 45 who received the YFV17D yellow fever vaccine.

This clonotype was counted a single time. The gene calls are TRBV4-3 and TRBJ2-1; 9 bases agree with TRBD2. Germline V gene lookup returns CDR1 LGHNA and CDR2 YSLEER. The CDR3 spans 15 residues. The J segment lost 5 bases and the V segment lost 2 bases, leaving 4 bases of the junction unmatched. CDR3 sequence: CASSQPAGGDNEQFF. CDR3 DNA sequence: TGCGCCAGCAGCCAACCAGCGGGAGGTGACAATGAGCAGTTCTTC.

This clonotype was observed a few times. The chain links TRBV28 to TRBJ2-5; 8 positions agree with TRBD2. The V segment lost 6 bases and the J segment 0 bases; nucleotides outside the gene matches: 0. CDR1 MDHEN and CDR2 SYDVKM come from the germline V gene. The CDR3 runs to 13 residues. This chain's CDR3 is CASRLADQETQYF. The DNA for the CDR3 is TGTGCCAGCAGACTAGCGGACCAAGAGACCCAGTACTTC.

The chain combines TRBV12-5 with TRBJ2-5; D uncertain. The CDR3 has 11 amino acids. Germline values: CDR1 LGHNT, CDR2 FRNRAP. Between the trimmed V and J ends, which lost 8 bases and 2 bases, there was a span of 6 bases. CDR3 loop: CASPEQETQYF. As DNA, the CDR3 is TGTGCTAGTCCAGAACAAGAGACCCAGTACTTC.

This clonotype was recorded a few times. The chain uses TRBV10-3 and TRBJ2-7; 7 bases map to TRBD1. The junction had 15 bases not matched to a gene; V was cut back by 3 bases and J by 7 bases. CDR1 is ENHRY and CDR2 is SYGVKD in the germline V gene. The CDR3 is 16 amino acids. The chain's CDR3 is CAISDYLQTGRREQYF. CDR3 bases: TGTGCCATCAGTGATTACTTGCAGACAGGGCGTAGGGAGCAGTACTTC.

This clonotype was seen a handful of times. The rearrangement links TRBV7-2 to TRBJ2-7, with unresolved D. With 1 base removed from V and 6 bases from J, the gap between germline ends came to 4 bases. Germline CDR1 reads SGHTA; CDR2 reads FQGNSA. The CDR3 contains 11 residues. The CDR3 sequence is CASSLDFEQYF. CDR3 DNA: TGTGCCAGCAGCTTAGATTTCGAGCAGTACTTC.

V usage is TRBV6-1 and J usage is TRBJ2-7, with D possibly TRBD1 on 6 matching bases. The CDR3 consists of 15 residues. CDR1 is MNHNS and CDR2 is SASEGT in the germline V gene. V lost 6 bases to trimming and J lost 0 bases, with 15 bases between them. CDR3 residues: CASRPNRVTSYEQYF. CDR3 nucleotides: TGTGCCAGCAGACCGAACAGGGTGACCTCCTACGAGCAGTACTTC.

The chain is built from TRBV7-8 and TRBJ2-7, with D unresolved. The CDR3 is 13 residues long. Germline loops: CDR1 SGHVS, CDR2 FQNEAQ. With 4 bases removed from V and 5 bases from J, the gap between germline ends came to 12 bases. For the CDR3, the DNA is TGTGCCAGCAGCTCCCGTTCCCTTAACGAGCAGTACTTC. This sequence encodes CASSSRSLNEQYF.

This chain uses TRBV12-3 or TRBV12-4 with TRBJ2-1, with D maybe TRBD2 (6 bases). The ends were cut back, 6 bases at V and 0 bases at J, with 15 bases in the middle. This CDR3 contains 16 residues. Here the CDR3 DNA reads TGTGCCAGCAGCCCTATTAGCGGAAACTCCTACAATGAGCAGTTCTTC. It codes for CASSPISGNSYNEQFF.